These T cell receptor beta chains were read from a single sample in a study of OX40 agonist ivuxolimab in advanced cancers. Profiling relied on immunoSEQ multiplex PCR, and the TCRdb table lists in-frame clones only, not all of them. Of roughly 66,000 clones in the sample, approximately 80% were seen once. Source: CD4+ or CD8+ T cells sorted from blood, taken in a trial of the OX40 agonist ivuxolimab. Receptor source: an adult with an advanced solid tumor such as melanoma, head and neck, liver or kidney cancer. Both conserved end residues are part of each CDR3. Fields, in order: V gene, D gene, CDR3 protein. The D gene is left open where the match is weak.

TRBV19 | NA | CASSIDYGEKLFF
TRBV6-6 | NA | CASSNDGSYEQYF
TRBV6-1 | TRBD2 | CASATSGHNEQFF
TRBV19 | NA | CASSINFDYEQYF
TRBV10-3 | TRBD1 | CAIKDTGTGGNTIYF
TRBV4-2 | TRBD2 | CASSLGGDGETQYF
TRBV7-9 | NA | CASSLAQNQETQYF
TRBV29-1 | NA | CSVERGNYGYTF
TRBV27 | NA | CASSPLGPGPAFF
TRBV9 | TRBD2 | CASSVKGLAGYNEQFF
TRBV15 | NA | CATSLGTTSSYEQYF
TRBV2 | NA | CASSVALTANYGYTF
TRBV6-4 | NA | CAAQGPHEQYF
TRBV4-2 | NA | CASSLKAGVGAKRDGKLNEQFF
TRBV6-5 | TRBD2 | CASRSTSGTYEQYF
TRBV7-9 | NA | CASNLAGSGELFF
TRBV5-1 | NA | CASSLGRGSYGYTF
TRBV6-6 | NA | CASSYIGQARGEPQHF
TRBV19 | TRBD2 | CASSMKTSLNTGELFF
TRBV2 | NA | CASGGPFLYEQYF
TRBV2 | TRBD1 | CASTPDRWQSYEQYF
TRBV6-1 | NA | CASSLSQNNQPQHF
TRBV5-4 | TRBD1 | CASTLSLDRDEQYF
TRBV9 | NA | CASSTLAGDTGELFF
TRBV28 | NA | CASRPRGRTFNQPQHF